The following is a T cell receptor (beta chain) sequence with its context. Its cognate antigen is unknown. This record belongs to a study of blood T cells in healthy people across ages. Study observations and caveats: Donor CMV status, an unknown factor, possibly confounded changes in expanded clonotypes. Older age coincided with a roughly linear decline in TCR beta diversity per million T cells. The diversity estimates, figures obtained from one million T cells, were considered underestimates.

J lost 9 bases, V lost 3 bases, and 9 bases had no gene match. Per germline, CDR1 LNHNV and CDR2 YYDKDF (reference sequence). The length of the CDR3 is 15 residues. Next came a second PCR, run for 7 to 11 cycles, which used a sample-barcoded 5' primer along with a J-beta primer mix. TCRdb re-called the 5' RACE reads with MiXCR, one entry per CDR3 protein. The sample has hundreds of thousands of distinct CDR3 sequences, about 51% seen once. Drawing of peripheral blood yielded about 9.6 milliliters from each donor. What was sequenced was blood. The source is an elderly woman in good health. This chain uses TRBV15 with TRBJ2-1; 9 positions agree with TRBD2. The CDR3 is CATSSPGLAYGEQFF. The CDR3, as DNA: TGTGCCACCAGCAGCCCGGGACTAGCATATGGTGAGCAGTTCTTC.